The clone carrying this T cell receptor beta chain was counted a few times. The CDR3 runs to 15 residues. The V gene's germline CDR1 is SGHNT and CDR2 YYREEE (reference sequence). Unmatched junction bases numbered 6, after V lost 0 bases and J lost 6 bases. The sample belongs to a study of blood T cell repertoires in COVID-19. Overall study context: The analysed material was cDNA or gDNA that came from T cells, B-cell-depleted T cells, or PBMCs.

The repertoire was sequenced with immunoSEQ multiplex PCR; TCRdb's copy has only in-frame clones and lacks some. The sample carries approximately 240,000 clones, approximately 82% recorded once. V usage is TRBV5-4 and J usage is TRBJ2-7, with 10 positions matching TRBD1. The TCR sequence derives from a woman aged 40 to 49 who had recovered from COVID-19. The sample consisted of peripheral blood. CDR3 in amino acids: CASSLGRQGAVEQYF. The CDR3 coding sequence is TGTGCCAGCAGCTTGGGGAGACAGGGGGCTGTCGAGCAGTACTTC.